These 26 T cell receptor beta chains originate from one sample sequenced in a study of CD8 T cells in ankylosing spondylitis. TCRdb independently ran MiXCR on the 5' RACE reads; one entry per CDR3 protein. The sample carries about 360,000 distinct CDR3 sequences, roughly 20% recorded once. The sample taken for sequencing was blood, either unsorted or a sorted T cell fraction (not recorded which). The receptors were sampled from a male donor with ankylosing spondylitis or in good health (not recorded which).

This clonotype was detected a few times. This chain connects TRBV7-2 to TRBJ2-7; D is unresolved. Trimming shortened V by 4 bases and J by 6 bases, and 10 bases separated the two germline ends. Germline CDR1 SGHTA, CDR2 FQGNSA. The CDR3 has 12 residues. The CDR3 DNA sequence: TGTGCCAGCAGCTCCATTGACTCCGAGCAGTACTTC. Translating gives CASSSIDSEQYF.

This clonotype was recorded a few times. V and J are TRBV12-5 and TRBJ2-1, with 11 nucleotides matching TRBD2. Germline V gene lookup returns CDR1 LGHNT and CDR2 FRNRAP. Unmatched junction bases numbered 10, after V lost 0 bases and J lost 0 bases. The CDR3 is made up of 20 amino acids. The chain's CDR3 is CASGLVVLAGAPSSYNEQFF. The CDR3 coding sequence is TGTGCTAGTGGTTTGGTAGTACTAGCGGGGGCCCCGAGCTCCTACAATGAGCAGTTCTTC.

J is TRBJ2-1 and V is TRBV19; the match to TRBD1 covers 9 bases. The germline CDR1 and CDR2 sequences are LNHDA and SQIVND (reference sequence). The CDR3 is 17 amino acids. With 0 bases clipped from V and 3 bases from J, the junction kept 6 bases outside the gene matches. This chain's CDR3 is CASSIDSGTGIYNEQFF. DNA for the CDR3: TGTGCCAGTAGTATAGATTCTGGGACAGGGATCTACAATGAGCAGTTCTTC.

CDR3 in DNA: TGTGCCAGCAGTTACCGGGACGGACAAGAGACCCAGTACTTC. Residues: CASSYRDGQETQYF. The rearrangement joins TRBV12-3 or TRBV12-4 to TRBJ2-5, with D perhaps given as TRBD1 or TRBD2 (5 bases each). The CDR3 runs 14 residues. Trimming left V 4 bases short and J 2 bases short, with 11 bases between.

This sequence joins TRBV6-4 and TRBJ2-3, with 9 bases identical to TRBD1. The CDR3 has 15 residues. Unmatched junction bases numbered 4, after V lost 0 bases and J lost 6 bases. Germline CDR1 MRHNA, CDR2 SNTAGT. The CDR3 DNA reads TGTGCCAGCAGTGACTCGGACAGGGGAGGGGATACGCAGTATTTT. It specifies CASSDSDRGGDTQYF.

This clonotype turned up a few times. This chain joins TRBV28 and TRBJ1-5; weak D call: TRBD1 (5 bases). The CDR3 runs to 14 residues. The V end was cut by 3 bases, the J end by 7 bases, with 13 bases between. Germline CDR1 reads MDHEN; CDR2 reads SYDVKM. The CDR3 reads CASSFAGTEQPQHF. The CDR3 DNA reads TGTGCCAGCAGTTTTGCAGGGACCGAACAGCCCCAGCATTTT.

The CDR3 sequence is CAISDGQGIQETQYF. The CDR3 DNA follows: TGTGCCATCAGTGATGGCCAGGGGATACAAGAGACCCAGTACTTC. The chain carries TRBV10-3 and TRBJ2-5; weak D call: TRBD1 (6 bases). This CDR3 has 15 residues. Per germline, CDR1 ENHRY and CDR2 SYGVKD. Trimming stripped 3 bases from V and 2 bases from J, with 13 bases between.

CDR3 DNA: TGTGCCAGCAGCCCACCGACAGGGGCCTACGAGCAGTACTTC. Protein product: CASSPPTGAYEQYF. V usage is TRBV3-1 and J usage is TRBJ2-7, with 8 bases identical to TRBD1. The CDR3 is made up of 14 amino acids. The junction had 4 bases not matched to a gene; V was cut back by 4 bases and J by 2 bases. The germline CDR1 and CDR2 sequences are LGHDT and YNNKEL (reference sequence).

The chain combines TRBV12-3 or TRBV12-4 with TRBJ1-4, with 7 bases identical to TRBD1. V was clipped by 6 bases and J by 5 bases; unmatched bases: 6. This CDR3 has 14 amino acids. The CDR3 DNA is TGTGCCAGCAGAACGACAGGGAAAAATGAAAAACTGTTTTTT. Translation: CASRTTGKNEKLFF.

The chain uses TRBV3-1 and TRBJ1-1; D not resolved. The CDR3 consists of 15 residues. In germline, CDR1 is LGHDT, CDR2 YNNKEL (reference sequence). V lost 0 bases, J lost 4 bases, and 12 bases lay in between. The CDR3 nucleotides are TGTGCCAGCAGCCAAGAGAGCTCGGTGGGCACTGAAGCTTTCTTT. Encoded protein: CASSQESSVGTEAFF.

This rearrangement joins TRBV7-8 to TRBJ2-1, with 9 bases that match TRBD1. The J segment lost 4 bases and the V segment lost 1 base, leaving 5 bases of the junction unmatched. This CDR3 is built from 16 residues. CDR1 is SGHVS and CDR2 is FQNEAQ in the germline V gene. CDR3 protein: CASSLGGTGKYNEQFF. The CDR3 DNA follows: TGTGCCAGCAGCTTAGGGGGGACAGGGAAGTACAATGAGCAGTTCTTC.

This chain joins TRBV4-1 and TRBJ1-2; no firm D call. The V end lost 1 base, the J end lost 0 bases, and 9 bases lay between the germline ends. Germline assignment: CDR1 MGHRA and CDR2 YSYEKL. There are 15 residues in the CDR3. Here the CDR3 reads CASSQVVGANYGYTF. The CDR3 coding sequence is TGCGCCAGCAGCCAAGTGGTAGGAGCTAACTATGGCTACACCTTC.

V and J are TRBV4-1 and TRBJ2-7; 8 bases map to TRBD1. The trim removed 3 bases at V and 2 bases at J, leaving 3 bases unmatched. Germline CDR1 MGHRA, CDR2 YSYEKL. The CDR3 is 14 residues long. CDR3 coding DNA: TGCGCCAGCAGCCACCCGGACAGGGCCTACGAGCAGTACTTC. Its translation is CASSHPDRAYEQYF.

The chain recombines TRBV4-2 with TRBJ2-7; 14 nucleotides match TRBD2. Per germline, CDR1 LGHNA and CDR2 YNFKEQ. With 5 bases clipped from V and 1 base from J, the junction kept 4 bases outside the gene matches. CDR3 length equals 16 residues. CDR3 in DNA: TGTGCCAGCAGCTTCGGACTAGCGGGGGGTTCCTACGAGCAGTACTTC. It translates to CASSFGLAGGSYEQYF.

V and J are TRBV25-1 and TRBJ2-2, with D hard to call. CDR3 length: 13 residues. In germline, CDR1 is MGHDK, CDR2 SYGVNS. The germline V and J ends were trimmed by 3 bases and 7 bases, with 9 bases remaining between them. CDR3 sequence (DNA): TGTGCCAGCAGTGACCACCCAGGCGGGGAGCTGTTTTTT. Its translation is CASSDHPGGELFF. The whole variable domain, filled in from reference TRBV25-1 and TRBJ2-2, reads EADIYQTPRYLVIGTGKKITLECSQTMGHDKMYWYQQDPGMELHLIHYSYGVNSTEKGDLSSESTVSRIRTEHFPLTLESARPSHTSQYLCASSDHPGGELFFGEGSRLTVL.

The chain links TRBV7-8 to TRBJ2-7, with 9 bases matching TRBD1. The J segment lost 6 bases and the V segment lost 0 bases, leaving 6 bases of the junction unmatched. The CDR3 has 15 residues. Germline CDR1 is SGHVS and CDR2 is FQNEAQ. The chain's CDR3 is CASSLAGTGWPEQYF. CDR3 in DNA: TGTGCCAGCAGCTTAGCCGGGACAGGGTGGCCCGAGCAGTACTTC.

In its sample, this clonotype was seen a few times. The CDR3 DNA reads TGTGCCAGCAGTTACTCGAGGGGTTTGGAGACCCAGTACTTC. It is translated as CASSYSRGLETQYF. The chain joins TRBV6-5 to TRBJ2-5; perhaps D is TRBD1 or TRBD2 (5 bases each). The CDR3 extends over 14 amino acids. Trimming stripped 0 bases from V and 5 bases from J, with 10 bases between. Germline V gene data show CDR1 as MNHEY and CDR2 as SVGAGI.

V gene TRBV10-2 combines with J gene TRBJ2-3, with D unclear. CDR1 WSHSY and CDR2 SAAADI come from the germline V gene. Trimming removed 1 base from V and 4 bases from J, with 12 bases in between. This CDR3 contains 15 residues. The CDR3 nucleotides are TGCGCCAGCAGTGAGTACCCCCTTGGGGCAGATACGCAGTATTTT. Protein: CASSEYPLGADTQYF.

This clonotype came up a few times. The V call is TRBV30, the J call TRBJ1-2; possibly TRBD1 for D (5 bases). The germline V and J ends were trimmed by 5 bases and 6 bases, with 16 bases remaining between them. Germline CDR1 GTSNPN, CDR2 SVGIG (reference sequence). The CDR3 spans 13 residues. The CDR3 DNA sequence: TGTGCCTGGGCCAAATTCGACAGAGATGGCTACACCTTC. Translated, it gives CAWAKFDRDGYTF.

This clonotype appeared a few times. The chain uses TRBV6-1 and TRBJ2-7, with D hard to call. Trimming stripped 6 bases from V and 5 bases from J, with 14 bases between. The germline V gene has CDR1 MNHNS and CDR2 SASEGT. The CDR3 has 13 residues. CDR3 sequence (DNA): TGTGCCAGCAGGCTGGCGTTTGGAGACGAGCAGTACTTC. It specifies CASRLAFGDEQYF.

There are many counts of this clonotype. The chain carries TRBV2 and TRBJ1-4, with TRBD1 matching 12 bases. Looked up from germline, CDR1 is SNHLY and CDR2 is FYNNEI. The trim removed 6 bases at V and 8 bases at J, leaving 10 bases unmatched. The CDR3 runs to 16 residues. The CDR3 sequence: CASRSGTGGVREKLFF. Written as DNA, the CDR3 is TGTGCCAGCAGGAGCGGGACAGGGGGCGTTCGGGAAAAACTGTTTTTT. Together with reference TRBV2 and TRBJ1-4, the CDR3 gives the full variable domain: EPEVTQTPSHQVTQMGQEVILRCVPISNHLYFYWYRQILGQKVEFLVSFYNNEISEKSEIFDDQFSVERPDGSNFTLKIRSTKLEDSAMYFCASRSGTGGVREKLFFGSGTQLSVL.

This clonotype was observed a handful of times. The chain has TRBV20-1 and TRBJ2-3, with 13 bases fitting TRBD2. The CDR3 extends over 16 amino acids. The germline gives CDR1 DFQATT, CDR2 SNEGSKA (reference sequence). V lost 5 bases and J lost 0; bases outside the gene matches: 5. In DNA, the CDR3 is TGCAGTGCTCCTAGACTAGCGGGGGGCAGCACAGATACGCAGTATTTT. Protein sequence: CSAPRLAGGSTDTQYF.

This clonotype was detected only a few times. The gene calls are TRBV29-1 and TRBJ1-1, with D unresolved. In germline, CDR1 is SQVTM, CDR2 ANQGSEA. The CDR3 length is 12 residues. Between the trimmed V and J ends, which lost 5 bases and 1 base, there was a span of 8 bases. The CDR3 protein is CSVTEQNTEAFF. The DNA for the CDR3 is TGCAGCGTTACTGAACAGAACACTGAAGCTTTCTTT.

The rearrangement links TRBV12-3 or TRBV12-4 to TRBJ2-7; 8 bases map to TRBD1. The CDR3 extends over 12 amino acids. J lost 9 bases, V lost 8 bases, and 9 bases had no gene match. CDR3 protein: CASEGQGMGQYF. The DNA of the CDR3 is TGTGCCAGCGAAGGACAGGGTATGGGGCAGTACTTC.

The table lists this clonotype with a few counts. The V gene is TRBV6-2 or TRBV6-3, the J gene TRBJ2-1; 8 nucleotides match TRBD1. Per the germline V gene, CDR1 is MNHEY and CDR2 is SVGEGT. V shed 7 bases, J shed 7 bases, and the junction held 9 bases outside the gene matches. CDR3 length: 14 amino acids. The CDR3 region is CASTWTGMGNEQFF. DNA for the CDR3: TGTGCCAGCACCTGGACAGGGATGGGGAATGAGCAGTTCTTC.

This clonotype was seen a handful of times. The chain joins TRBV10-3 to TRBJ2-1; D not resolved. Germline V CDR1 and CDR2: ENHRY, SYGVKD. V gave up 4 bases and J gave up 7 bases, with 8 bases separating them. The CDR3 runs to 12 residues. The CDR3 nucleotides read TGTGCCATCAGTGGGGGTGGGAATGAGCAGTTCTTC. Residues: CAISGGGNEQFF.